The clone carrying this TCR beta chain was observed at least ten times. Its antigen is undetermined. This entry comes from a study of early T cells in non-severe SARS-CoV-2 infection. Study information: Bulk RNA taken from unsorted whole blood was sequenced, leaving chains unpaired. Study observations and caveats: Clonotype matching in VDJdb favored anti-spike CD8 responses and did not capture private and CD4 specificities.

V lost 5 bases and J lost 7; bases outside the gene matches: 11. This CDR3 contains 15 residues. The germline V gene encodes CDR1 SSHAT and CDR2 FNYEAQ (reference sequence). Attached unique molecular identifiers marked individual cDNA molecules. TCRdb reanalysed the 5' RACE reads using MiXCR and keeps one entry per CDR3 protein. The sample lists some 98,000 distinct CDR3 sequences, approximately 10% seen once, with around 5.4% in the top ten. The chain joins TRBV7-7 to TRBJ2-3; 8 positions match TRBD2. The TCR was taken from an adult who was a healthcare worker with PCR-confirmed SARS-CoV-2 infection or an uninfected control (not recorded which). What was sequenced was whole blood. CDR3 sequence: CASSPSYGGANTQYF. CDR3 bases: TGTGCCAGCAGCCCCTCTTACGGGGGGGCAAATACGCAGTATTTT.